The T cell receptor (beta chain) described here comes from a study of blood T cells in healthy people across ages. Germline loops: CDR1 ENHRY, CDR2 SYGVKD. This CDR3 has 17 residues. V lost 2 bases and J lost 7; bases outside the gene matches: 17. A second PCR, run for roughly 7 to 12 cycles, used a sample-barcoded 5' primer plus a J-beta primer mix. TCRdb independently ran MiXCR on the 5' RACE reads; one entry per CDR3 protein. The table records about 1,000,000 distinct CDR3 sequences, 40% to 50% of them present only once. The V and J genes are TRBV10-3 and TRBJ2-7, with TRBD2 identical over 7 bases. The sequenced sample was blood. The TCR sequence derives from an older woman in good health. CDR3 loop: CAISEVLGDPGRDEQYF. The CDR3 DNA is TGTGCCATCAGTGAGGTGCTAGGGGACCCGGGGAGGGATGAGCAGTACTTC.